The T cell receptor beta chain under discussion was sequenced for a study of blood T cell repertoires in COVID-19. In the study overall: COVID-19 samples collected from the United States, Italy and Spain covered acute and convalescent phases.

Germline values: CDR1 LNHDA, CDR2 SQIVND (reference sequence). This CDR3 has 12 amino acids. The V end was cut by 6 bases, the J end by 4 bases, with 7 bases between. Data came from immunoSEQ multiplex PCR; TCRdb stores just in-frame clones and leaves some out. The sample lists a few hundred thousand clones, 80% to 85% occurring once. Participant-reported clinical history was the basis for cohort assignment. The sequence was collected from a middle-aged man who had recovered from COVID-19. The sequenced sample was PBMCs or T cells enriched from blood (not recorded which). The V gene is TRBV19, the J gene TRBJ1-5; no reliable D call. The CDR3 is CASRAQNQPQHF. CDR3 coding DNA: TGTGCCAGTAGGGCACAGAATCAGCCCCAGCATTTT.